These 5 T cell receptor beta chains share one sample of origin, sequenced in a study of blood T cell repertoires in COVID-19. This table comes from immunoSEQ multiplex PCR, and its TCRdb copy is limited to in-frame clones, with some not included. Among hundreds of thousands of clones listed, under 95% were seen once. The sample taken for sequencing was PBMCs or T cells enriched from blood (not recorded which). These receptors were obtained from a man in his 60s who had recovered from COVID-19.

The chain has TRBV5-4 and TRBJ1-3; 7 nucleotides agree with TRBD1. The J segment lost 2 bases and the V segment lost 0 bases, leaving 5 bases of the junction unmatched. This CDR3 region has 16 residues. Germline V gene sequence: CDR1 SGHNT, CDR2 YYREEE (reference sequence). The CDR3 DNA is TGTGCCAGCAGCTTGGTAGGGGGCGATCCTGGAAACACCATATATTTT. This encodes CASSLVGGDPGNTIYF.

The J gene is TRBJ1-2, the V gene TRBV6-5, with TRBD1 identical over 7 bases. V lost 4 bases to trimming and J lost 4 bases; unmatched junction nucleotides: 3. The length of the CDR3 is 13 residues. Looked up from germline, CDR1 is MNHEY and CDR2 is SVGAGI. Here the CDR3 DNA reads TGTGCCAGCAGTTCAGGGGGATTCTATGGCTACACCTTC. Its translation: CASSSGGFYGYTF.

This chain uses TRBV7-6 with TRBJ1-4; 9 bases align to TRBD1. The V segment lost 5 bases and the J segment 11 bases; nucleotides outside the gene matches: 12. The CDR3 runs 15 residues. Germline V gene lookup returns CDR1 SGHVS and CDR2 FNYEAQ. CDR3 sequence reads: CASSGWRDRVGKLFF. CDR3 coding DNA: TGTGCCAGCAGCGGCTGGCGGGACAGGGTCGGTAAACTGTTTTTT.

The CDR3: CASSQVLAAKGETQYF. The CDR3 nucleotides are TGTGCCAGCAGCCAAGTCCTAGCGGCAAAGGGAGAGACCCAGTACTTC. The chain uses TRBV3-1 (or the pseudogene TRBV3-2) and TRBJ2-5; 7 nucleotides match TRBD2. From germline, CDR1 is LGHDT and CDR2 YNNKEL (reference sequence). The V gene end was trimmed by 1 base and the J gene end by 4 bases; junction bases not matched to a gene: 9. The CDR3 loop spans 16 amino acids.

The CDR3 sequence is CASSKTPGSPGYEQFF. The CDR3 bases are TGTGCCAGCAGTAAGACTCCGGGATCCCCAGGTTATGAGCAGTTCTTC. V gene TRBV27 combines with J gene TRBJ2-1; D perhaps matches TRBD2 (5 bases). With 5 bases removed from V and 8 bases from J, the gap between germline ends came to 22 bases. There are 16 residues in the CDR3. CDR1 is MNHEY and CDR2 is SMNVEV in the germline V gene (reference sequence).